This T cell receptor (beta chain) derives from a study of T cell repertoires in cytomegalovirus infection. Turning to the study itself: CMV infection together with matching HLA type was indicated by public TCR beta signatures. Regarding the study as a whole: The ex vivo response showed dominance by HLA-C-restricted CMV-specific TCR beta clonotypes.

TCRdb fed the reads into MiXCR, producing one record per CDR3 protein. The sample yields around 630,000 distinct CDR3 sequences, 20% to 25% seen once. As for this clonotype: Its antigen remains unidentified.

CDR3 length: 14 amino acids. Germline CDR1 and CDR2: MNHEY and SMNVEV (reference sequence). J was trimmed by 2 bases and V by 5 bases; bases with no gene match: 2. Sequenced: CD8+ T cells from PBMCs. The V gene is TRBV27, the J gene TRBJ2-1; 8 bases are shared with TRBD2. The source of this sequence is a human donor in good health (CMV status not recorded). Some clones in this sample may be carry-over from other donors' samples. The CDR3 loop is CASSQLAAYNEQFF. CDR3 bases: TGTGCCAGCAGTCAACTAGCGGCCTACAATGAGCAGTTCTTC.